The TCR beta chain under discussion was sequenced for a study of shared clonotypes between healthy human individuals. Findings and limits, study-wide: Naive subsets typically showed greater estimated richness than memory subsets.

V was trimmed by 7 bases and J by 5 bases, leaving 12 bases between them. This CDR3 has 13 residues. Germline V gives CDR1 MNHNS, CDR2 SASEGT. Every donor was a Caucasian adult from Nashville, Tennessee. Investigators spread the genomic DNA of each subset evenly over several immunoSEQ plates. TCRdb's table, derived via immunoSEQ multiplex PCR, lists solely in-frame clones and lacks some. The repertoire holds some 2,400,000 clones, with under 97% as singletons. Comments on this clone: Its antigen is unknown.

Sequenced material: naive CD4+ T cells sorted from blood. The subset was: CD45RA+ positively selected. The chain couples TRBV6-1 to TRBJ1-5; no clear D gene. This clonotype was obtained from a man between 18 and 35 years old in good health. The CDR3 region is CASKQHVDQPQHF. Here the CDR3 DNA reads TGTGCCAGCAAACAGCATGTAGATCAGCCCCAGCATTTT.